Listed below are T cell receptor beta chains from one sample, sequenced in a study of cytomegalovirus exposure and HLA in healthy donors. Measured with immunoSEQ multiplex PCR; TCRdb has only the in-frame clones, and not every one. This table has about 100,000 clones, approximately 85% appearing once. Sequencing was done on a sample of PBMCs. The origin of the receptors is a man between 25 and 39 years old in good health and CMV-seronegative. The CDR3 runs from the conserved cysteine through the conserved F or W. A D gene is named only where the DNA matches it firmly. For some rows the clone size is stated as once, few or many, or as a class when expanded; others skip it.

>TRBV5-4|NA|TRBJ2-2|TRBD1
TGTGCCAGCAGCATACCGGGACAGGGAAACACCGGGGAGCTGTTTTTT
CASSIPGQGNTGELFF
>TRBV14|NA|TRBJ2-1|TRBD2
TGTGCCAGCAGCAAACTTAGCGGGAGCTCCTACAATGAGCAGTTCTTC
CASSKLSGSSYNEQFF
>TRBV7-6|NA|TRBJ2-1|NA
TGTGCCAGCAGCTCCCGGGCCCCTGGGGGGGAGCAGTTCTTC
CASSSRAPGGEQFF
>TRBV30|NA|TRBJ2-1|NA
TGTGCCTGGAAGCGGATCCGCTCCTACAATGAGCAGTTCTTC
CAWKRIRSYNEQFF
>TRBV28|NA|TRBJ1-1|NA
TGTGCCAGCAGTTTCCCTATGGCGGAGCAAGCTTTCTTT
CASSFPMAEQAFF
>TRBV29-1|NA|TRBJ2-3|NA
TGCAGCGTTGAAGGCGGTGGGTGGACAGATACGCAGTATTTT
CSVEGGGWTDTQYF
>TRBV28|NA|TRBJ2-7|TRBD1
TGTGCCAGCACCGTTAGGACAGGGGGTCGAGAGCAGTACTTC
CASTVRTGGREQYF
>TRBV28|NA|TRBJ2-7|TRBD1
TGTGCCAGCAGTCGACCCGGACAGGGAAAAGGCGAGCAGTACTTC
CASSRPGQGKGEQYF
>TRBV5-1|NA|TRBJ1-1|NA
TGCGCCAGCAGCACCGGTCCCAACACTGAAGCTTTCTTT
CASSTGPNTEAFF
>TRBV9|NA|TRBJ2-5|NA
TGTGCCAGCAGCCGAAGTCCGGAGGAGACCCAGTACTTC
CASSRSPEETQYF
>TRBV5-5|NA|TRBJ2-7|TRBD1
TGTGCCAGCAGCCAACCGGGACAGGGGTTTTGGCAGTACTTC
CASSQPGQGFWQYF
>TRBV19|once|TRBJ2-7|TRBD2
TGTGCCAGTAAACCCCGGGAGGGCCTTCGCGAGCAGTACTTC
CASKPREGLREQYF
>TRBV7-9|once|TRBJ1-1|NA
TGTGCCAGCAGCTTAGATCTTGAAGCTTTCTTT
CASSLDLEAFF
>TRBV28|NA|TRBJ1-2|NA
TGTGCCAGCAGGCCTACAGGGACCGGAGTGGAAAGAGTCTACACCTTC
CASRPTGTGVERVYTF
>TRBV4-1|NA|TRBJ2-4|NA
TGCGCCAGCAGCCAACTCCGGGACTCCAAAAACATTCAGTACTTC
CASSQLRDSKNIQYF
>TRBV6-1|NA|TRBJ2-3|TRBD2
TGTGCCAGCAGTACCTTAGCGGGACACACAGATACGCAGTATTTT
CASSTLAGHTDTQYF
>TRBV19|once|TRBJ2-7|TRBD2
TGTGCCAGTAGTACGGGACTAGCGGGGGTTGTTAGCTCCTACGAGCAGTACTTC
CASSTGLAGVVSSYEQYF
>TRBV28|NA|TRBJ2-7|NA
TGTGCCAGCAGTTTTTCAGGGGCCGACGAGCAGTACTTC
CASSFSGADEQYF
>TRBV7-2|NA|TRBJ2-7|NA
TGTGCCAGCAGCCCCCGGCCGGCGGGCTACGAGCAGTACTTC
CASSPRPAGYEQYF
>TRBV7-2|NA|TRBJ1-2|TRBD1
TGTGCCAGCAGCTCGACAGGGGTTGATCGTGGCTACACCTTC
CASSSTGVDRGYTF
>TRBV15|NA|TRBJ2-6|NA
TGTGCCACCAGCTCACGCAGTGACGTCCTGACTTTC
CATSSRSDVLTF
>TRBV6-1|NA|TRBJ2-2|NA
TGTGCCAGCAGTGAAGCACATTACACCGGGGAGCTGTTTTTT
CASSEAHYTGELFF
>TRBV5-1|NA|TRBJ2-2|TRBD2
TGCGCCAGCAGCTTACTAGCGCGCGCGATCACGAACACCGGGGAGCTGTTTTTT
CASSLLARAITNTGELFF
>TRBV25-1|NA|TRBJ1-5|NA
TGTGCCAGCAGTGAAGACAGGAGGCCCCAGCATTTT
CASSEDRRPQHF
>TRBV4-1|once|TRBJ1-5|NA
TGCGCCAGTAGCCAAGTCACAGGGACCGTAGAGCCCCAGCATTTT
CASSQVTGTVEPQHF
>TRBV6-5|NA|TRBJ2-7|TRBD1
TGTGCCAGCTCCAGGGACAGGAAGACCTACGAGCAGTACTTC
CASSRDRKTYEQYF